The T cell receptor beta chain under discussion was sequenced for a study of cytomegalovirus exposure and HLA in healthy donors. Study-wide results and caveats: There were some public TCRs occurring in many donors, but most TCR sequences were rare. For cytomegalovirus status, the classifier reportedly gave diagnoses with high specificity and sensitivity. The study put roughly 160 TCR beta chains on its list as cytomegalovirus-associated.

TCRdb's table, derived via immunoSEQ multiplex PCR, lists solely in-frame clones and lacks some. The table has 80,000 to 90,000 clones, 95% to 97% seen once; the top ten hold roughly 0.82%. The germline CDR1 and CDR2 sequences are SEHNR and FQNEAQ (reference sequence). Unmatched junction bases numbered 10, after V lost 5 bases and J lost 0 bases. This CDR3 has 18 amino acids. With regard to this clone: Antigen specificity is unknown.

The sequencing sample was made of PBMCs. This TCR came from a man younger than 35 in good health and CMV-seronegative. The rearrangement uses TRBV7-9 and TRBJ2-1, with TRBD2 matching 10 bases. CDR3 protein: CASSPGTSAYSSYNEQFF. The CDR3 coding sequence is TGTGCCAGCAGCCCCGGGACTAGCGCCTATAGCTCCTACAATGAGCAGTTCTTC.